The 2 T cell receptor beta chains below come from one sample, sequenced in a study of blood T cell repertoires in COVID-19. The repertoire was sequenced with immunoSEQ multiplex PCR; TCRdb's copy has only in-frame clones and lacks some. This sample has some 82,000 clones; about four fifths occur once, and the top ten carry roughly 36%. The sample was peripheral blood. The receptor set was obtained from a man older than 75 with active or convalescent COVID-19.

V usage is TRBV6-5 and J usage is TRBJ2-1; a weak D match, TRBD2 (5 bases). Per the germline V gene, CDR1 is MNHEY and CDR2 is SVGAGI. The CDR3 extends over 13 amino acids. Trimming stripped 4 bases from V and 7 bases from J, with 11 bases between. CDR3 amino acids: CASSSPGVNEQFF. CDR3 in DNA: TGTGCCAGCAGTTCACCCGGGGTGAATGAGCAGTTCTTC.

The chain joins TRBV3-1 (or the pseudogene TRBV3-2) to TRBJ2-2, with D tentatively TRBD2 (5 bases). Germline CDR1 LGHDT, CDR2 YNNKEL (reference sequence). The CDR3 is 14 amino acids. The V gene lost 1 base and the J gene lost 5 bases, with 8 bases spanning the gap. In DNA, the CDR3 is TGTGCCAGCAGCCAAGTCGGGATAACCGGGGAGCTGTTTTTT. Translating it yields CASSQVGITGELFF.